What follows are 20 T cell receptor beta chains derived from one specimen sequenced in a study of identical twins. TCRdb re-called the 5' RACE reads with MiXCR, one entry per CDR3 protein. Among 420,000 or so distinct CDR3 sequences listed, under 20% were seen once. Input material: naive T cells sorted from blood. These receptors were obtained from a man aged 45-65 years in good health.

Turning to this clonotype: Just one base apart from a much larger clone, this may be a read error. V is TRBV27 and J is TRBJ1-1; D is ambiguous. Trimming left V 5 bases short and J 1 base short, with 8 bases between. The CDR3 has 13 residues. The germline V gene has CDR1 MNHEY and CDR2 SMNVEV (reference sequence). The CDR3 here is CASSHKRNTEAFF. As DNA, the CDR3 is TGTGCCAGCAGTCATAAGAGGAACACTGAAGCTTTCTTT.

The V and J genes are TRBV20-1 and TRBJ2-4; 7 bases agree with TRBD1. V lost 0 bases to trimming and J lost 3 bases; unmatched junction nucleotides: 5. The germline gives CDR1 DFQATT, CDR2 SNEGSKA (reference sequence). The CDR3 has 15 amino acids. The CDR3 DNA follows: TGCAGTGCTAGAGACCGGGACAGTAACAAAAACATTCAGTACTTC. Translated, it gives CSARDRDSNKNIQYF.

The table lists this clonotype with a few counts. This sequence joins TRBV5-1 and TRBJ2-5; 7 nucleotides agree with TRBD2. The germline CDR1 and CDR2 sequences are SGHRS and YFSETQ. V shed 5 bases, J shed 5 bases, and the junction held 15 bases outside the gene matches. The CDR3 is made up of 16 amino acids. The CDR3 is CASRGGASGEGETQYF. Written as DNA, the CDR3 is TGCGCCAGCAGGGGCGGCGCTAGCGGCGAGGGGGAGACCCAGTACTTC.

In its sample, this clonotype was seen a few times. V gene TRBV20-1 combines with J gene TRBJ1-5; 11 bases are shared with TRBD1. The germline CDR1 and CDR2 sequences are DFQATT and SNEGSKA (reference sequence). This CDR3 spans 14 amino acids. Unmatched junction bases numbered 6, after V lost 6 bases and J lost 5 bases. The CDR3 DNA reads as TGCAGTGCGTGGGACAGGGGGTCGTATCAGCCCCAGCATTTT. Protein product: CSAWDRGSYQPQHF.

The rearrangement links TRBV18 to TRBJ2-7; D is unresolved. This CDR3 has 12 amino acids. The germline V and J ends were trimmed by 0 bases and 6 bases, with 6 bases remaining between them. CDR1 is KGHSH, CDR2 LQKENI, per germline. CDR3 region: CASSPPIGEQYF. DNA of the CDR3: TGTGCCAGCTCACCACCCATCGGCGAGCAGTACTTC.

This clonotype turned up a few times. The genes are TRBV6-6 and TRBJ1-5; D remains ambiguous. V was cut by 0 bases and J by 6 bases, with 6 bases left in between. This CDR3 comprises 13 residues. The germline gives CDR1 MNHNY, CDR2 SVGAGI (reference sequence). Here the CDR3 reads CASSYSGFQPQHF. In DNA form, the CDR3 reads TGTGCCAGCAGTTACTCAGGGTTTCAGCCCCAGCATTTT.

This clonotype has just a few counts. The rearrangement uses TRBV12-3 or TRBV12-4 and TRBJ2-1, with 9 nucleotides matching TRBD1. The ends lost 7 bases at V and 1 base at J; junction bases unmatched: 5. CDR3 length: 15 residues. The CDR3 sequence: CASNLDRGSYNEQFF. DNA of the CDR3: TGTGCCAGCAATCTCGACAGGGGGTCCTACAATGAGCAGTTCTTC.

This clonotype was counted at least ten times. The gene calls are TRBV12-3 or TRBV12-4 and TRBJ2-2; D remains unclear. This CDR3 region has 13 residues. V shed 3 bases and J shed 4 bases, with 6 bases lying between them. CDR3 sequence: CASSLWATGELFF. DNA for the CDR3: TGTGCCAGCAGTTTGTGGGCCACCGGGGAGCTGTTTTTT.

This clonotype was seen a handful of times. The rearrangement joins TRBV20-1 to TRBJ2-3, with D possibly being TRBD1 (5 bases). The CDR3 sequence is 13 residues long. The germline CDR1 and CDR2 sequences are DFQATT and SNEGSKA (reference sequence). Trimming cost V 6 bases and J 1 base, with 11 bases left between them. CDR3 in amino acids: CSAPGAGTDTQYF. CDR3 nucleotides: TGCAGTGCCCCTGGGGCCGGCACAGATACGCAGTATTTT.

In its sample, this clonotype was seen once. The rearrangement uses TRBV12-5 and TRBJ2-1; a weak D match, TRBD1 (6 bases). CDR1 is LGHNT, CDR2 FRNRAP, per germline. The V end lost 5 bases, the J end lost 12 bases, and 23 bases lay between the germline ends. The CDR3 is 15 amino acids. In DNA form, the CDR3 reads TGTGCTAGTGGTCGGGGACAAGAGACCGGGGACGGGCAGTTCTTC. Protein: CASGRGQETGDGQFF.

This clonotype was detected ten times or more. The chain is built from TRBV7-3 and TRBJ2-1; 9 bases align to TRBD2. Germline CDR1 and CDR2: SGHTA and FQGTGA. J was trimmed by 7 bases and V by 5 bases; bases with no gene match: 6. CDR3 length: 14 amino acids. The CDR3 bases are TGTGCCAGCAGCCCTAGCGGGATTAGGAATGAGCAGTTCTTC. Protein: CASSPSGIRNEQFF.

There are a few counts of this clonotype. The rearrangement links TRBV7-8 to TRBJ1-2; D gene ambiguous. CDR3 size: 15 residues. Trimming cost V 1 base and J 7 bases, with 16 bases left between them. Germline-derived CDR1 and CDR2 are SGHVS and FQNEAQ. This chain's CDR3 is CASSLVPGVDGGYTF. CDR3 nucleotide sequence: TGTGCCAGCAGCTTAGTCCCGGGAGTAGATGGTGGCTACACCTTC.

The chain has TRBV14 and TRBJ2-3; either TRBD1 or TRBD2 may fit D (6 bases each). Germline V CDR1 and CDR2: SGHDN, FVKESK. V gave up 1 base and J gave up 6 bases, with 11 bases separating them. This CDR3 spans 14 amino acids. The CDR3 nucleotides read TGTGCCAGCAGCCAAGTCGGGGGCCGGGATACGCAGTATTTT. Translating it yields CASSQVGGRDTQYF.

This clonotype occurred many times. J is TRBJ1-5 and V is TRBV21-1. TRBV21-1 is a listed pseudogene. The CDR3 loop spans 16 amino acids. This chain's CDR3 is CASSMQAGPSNQPQHF. The DNA for the CDR3 is TGTGCCAGCAGCATGCAAGCAGGGCCCAGCAATCAGCCCCAGCATTTT.

This clonotype was picked up many times. The rearrangement uses TRBV7-2 and TRBJ2-5; TRBD2 aligns across 10 bases. Germline trimming cut 0 bases from V and 3 bases from J; bases unmatched to any gene: 1. Germline-derived CDR1 and CDR2 are SGHTA and FQGNSA. The CDR3 sequence is 15 residues long. In nucleotides, the CDR3 is TGTGCCAGCAGCTTAGCCGGACTAGCGGAAGAGACCCAGTACTTC. As protein: CASSLAGLAEETQYF.

The gene calls are TRBV9 and TRBJ1-3; TRBD1 is a possible D gene (6 bases). Trimming removed 1 base from V and 2 bases from J, with 10 bases in between. The CDR3 covers 15 residues. Germline V lookup: CDR1 SGDLS, CDR2 YYNGEE. CDR3 protein: CASSVSAGAGNTIYF. In nucleotides, the CDR3 is TGTGCCAGCAGCGTATCGGCAGGGGCTGGAAACACCATATATTTT.

In this sample, this clonotype turned up many times. The DNA of the CDR3 is TGTGCCAGCAGCTCGTTCGCAGATACGCAGTATTTT. Translation gives CASSSFADTQYF. The J gene is TRBJ2-3, the V gene TRBV7-2; D remains ambiguous. Trimming pared 4 bases from V and 4 bases from J, leaving 6 bases between. Germline CDR1 and CDR2: SGHTA and FQGNSA. This CDR3 has 12 residues.

This clonotype has just one count. This chain joins TRBV5-1 and TRBJ1-6; 7 bases are shared with TRBD1. V lost 3 bases and J lost 7; bases outside the gene matches: 10. Germline-derived CDR1 and CDR2 are SGHRS and YFSETQ. The CDR3 is 16 residues long. The CDR3 loop is CASSSTLTGRNSPLHF. The CDR3, as DNA: TGCGCCAGCAGCTCGACCTTGACAGGGCGCAATTCACCCCTCCACTTT.

This clonotype was observed at least ten times. This rearrangement joins TRBV20-1 to TRBJ2-5; 9 bases match TRBD2. Per the germline V gene, CDR1 is DFQATT and CDR2 is SNEGSKA (reference sequence). The CDR3 runs to 15 residues. With V trimmed by 1 base and J by 2 bases, 5 bases remained unmatched. Written as DNA, the CDR3 is TGCAGTGCTAGAGTAGAGCGGGAGGTTCAAGAGACCCAGTACTTC. Translating gives CSARVEREVQETQYF.

Turning to this clonotype: One end of the junction is discordant with germline, which a read error may explain. The chain recombines TRBV6-2 or TRBV6-3 with TRBJ2-3, with 7 bases fitting TRBD1. The CDR3 loop spans 15 amino acids. Germline values: CDR1 MNHEY, CDR2 SVGEGT. CDR3: CASNYWDSNTDTQYF. As DNA, the CDR3 is TGTGCCAGCAATTACTGGGACAGTAACACAGATACGCAGTATTTT.